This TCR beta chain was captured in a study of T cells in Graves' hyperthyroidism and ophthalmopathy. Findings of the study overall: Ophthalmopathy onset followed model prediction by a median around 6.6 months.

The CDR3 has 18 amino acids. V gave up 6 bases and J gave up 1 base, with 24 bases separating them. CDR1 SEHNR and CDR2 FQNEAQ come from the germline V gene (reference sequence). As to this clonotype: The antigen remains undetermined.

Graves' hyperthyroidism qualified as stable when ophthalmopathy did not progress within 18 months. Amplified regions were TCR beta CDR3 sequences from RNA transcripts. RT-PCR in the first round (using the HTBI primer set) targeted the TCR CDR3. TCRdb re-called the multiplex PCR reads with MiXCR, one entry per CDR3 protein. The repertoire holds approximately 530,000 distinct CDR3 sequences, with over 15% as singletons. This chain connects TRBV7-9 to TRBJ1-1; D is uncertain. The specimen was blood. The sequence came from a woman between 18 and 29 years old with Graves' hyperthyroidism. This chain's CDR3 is CASRPITGRTAGNTEAFF. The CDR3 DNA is TGTGCCAGCAGACCTATAACGGGCCGGACGGCGGGGAACACTGAAGCTTTCTTT.